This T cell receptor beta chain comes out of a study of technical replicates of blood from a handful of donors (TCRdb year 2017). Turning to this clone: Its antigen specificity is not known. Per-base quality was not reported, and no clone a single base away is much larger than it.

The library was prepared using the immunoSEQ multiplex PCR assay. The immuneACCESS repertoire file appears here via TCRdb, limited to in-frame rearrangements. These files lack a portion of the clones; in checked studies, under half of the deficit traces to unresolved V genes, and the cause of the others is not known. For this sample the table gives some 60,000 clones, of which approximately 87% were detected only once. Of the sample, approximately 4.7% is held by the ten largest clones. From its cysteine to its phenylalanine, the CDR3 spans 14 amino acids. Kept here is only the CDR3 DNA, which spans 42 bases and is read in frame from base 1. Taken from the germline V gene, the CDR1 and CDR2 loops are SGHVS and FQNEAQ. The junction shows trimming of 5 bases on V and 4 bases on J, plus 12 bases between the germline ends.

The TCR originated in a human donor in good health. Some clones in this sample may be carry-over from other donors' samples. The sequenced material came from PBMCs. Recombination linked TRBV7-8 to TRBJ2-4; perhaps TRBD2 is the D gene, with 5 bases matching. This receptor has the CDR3 CASSAGLGKNIQYF. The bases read TGTGCCAGCAGCGCCGGACTGGGGAAAAACATTCAGTACTTC. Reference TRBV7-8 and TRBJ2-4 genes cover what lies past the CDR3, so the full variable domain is GAGVSQSPRYKVAKRGQDVALRCDPISGHVSLFWYQQALGQGPEFLTYFQNEAQLDKSGLPSDRFFAERPEGSVSTLKIQRTQQEDSAVYLCASSAGLGKNIQYFGAGTRLSVL.